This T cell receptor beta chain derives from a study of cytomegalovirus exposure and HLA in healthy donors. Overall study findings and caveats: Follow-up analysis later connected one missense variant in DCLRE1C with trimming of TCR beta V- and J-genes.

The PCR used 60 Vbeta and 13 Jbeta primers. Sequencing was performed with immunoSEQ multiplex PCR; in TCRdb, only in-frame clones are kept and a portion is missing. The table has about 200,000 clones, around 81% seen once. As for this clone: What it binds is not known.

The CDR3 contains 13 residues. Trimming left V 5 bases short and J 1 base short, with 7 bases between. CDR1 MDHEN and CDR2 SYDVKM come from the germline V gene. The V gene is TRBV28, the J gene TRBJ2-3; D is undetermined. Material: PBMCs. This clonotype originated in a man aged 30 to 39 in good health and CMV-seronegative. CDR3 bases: TGTGCCAGCAGTCCGACTCGCACAGATACGCAGTATTTT. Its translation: CASSPTRTDTQYF.